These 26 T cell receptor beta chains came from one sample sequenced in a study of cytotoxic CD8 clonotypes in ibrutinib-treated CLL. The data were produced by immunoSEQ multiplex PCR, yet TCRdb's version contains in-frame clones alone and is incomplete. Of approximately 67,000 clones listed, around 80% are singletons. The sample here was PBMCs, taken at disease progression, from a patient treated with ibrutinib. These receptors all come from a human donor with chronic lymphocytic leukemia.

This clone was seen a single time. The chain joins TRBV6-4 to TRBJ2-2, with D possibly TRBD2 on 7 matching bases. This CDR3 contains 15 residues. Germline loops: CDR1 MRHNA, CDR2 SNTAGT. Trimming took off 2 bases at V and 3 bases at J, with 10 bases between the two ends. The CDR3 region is CASSDGGADTGELFF. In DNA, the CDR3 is TGTGCCAGCAGTGACGGGGGGGCCGACACCGGGGAGCTGTTTTTT.

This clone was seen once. CDR3 residues: CASSPRPAANTGELFF. DNA for the CDR3: TGTGCCAGCAGCCCCCGACCGGCGGCGAACACCGGGGAGCTGTTTTTT. This chain joins TRBV9 and TRBJ2-2; D is unclear. V dropped 4 bases and J dropped 0 bases, with 13 bases sitting between them. The CDR3 runs 16 residues. The germline CDR1 and CDR2 sequences are SGDLS and YYNGEE.

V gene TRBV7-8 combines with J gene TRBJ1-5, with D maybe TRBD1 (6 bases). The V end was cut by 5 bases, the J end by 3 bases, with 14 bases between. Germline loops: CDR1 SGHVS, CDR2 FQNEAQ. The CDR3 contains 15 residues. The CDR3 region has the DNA TGTGCCAGCAGCCGAGACAGGAGTTTCAATCAGCCCCAGCATTTT. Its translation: CASSRDRSFNQPQHF. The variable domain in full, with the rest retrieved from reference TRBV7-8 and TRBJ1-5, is GAGVSQSPRYKVAKRGQDVALRCDPISGHVSLFWYQQALGQGPEFLTYFQNEAQLDKSGLPSDRFFAERPEGSVSTLKIQRTQQEDSAVYLCASSRDRSFNQPQHFGDGTRLSIL.

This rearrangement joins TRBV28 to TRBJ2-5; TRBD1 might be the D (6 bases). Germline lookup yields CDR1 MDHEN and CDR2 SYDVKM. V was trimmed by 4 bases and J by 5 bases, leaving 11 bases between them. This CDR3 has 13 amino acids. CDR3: CASSSQGLETQYF. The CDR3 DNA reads TGTGCCAGCAGTTCGCAGGGGTTGGAGACCCAGTACTTC.

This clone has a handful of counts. DNA for the CDR3: TGTGCCAGCAGCCCAGAAGGGGGCGCGAACTATGGCTACACCTTC. It yields the protein CASSPEGGANYGYTF. The gene calls are TRBV7-9 and TRBJ1-2, with 7 bases that match TRBD1. Germline trimming cut 5 bases from V and 2 bases from J; bases unmatched to any gene: 8. Germline V gene sequence: CDR1 SEHNR, CDR2 FQNEAQ (reference sequence). CDR3 size: 15 residues.

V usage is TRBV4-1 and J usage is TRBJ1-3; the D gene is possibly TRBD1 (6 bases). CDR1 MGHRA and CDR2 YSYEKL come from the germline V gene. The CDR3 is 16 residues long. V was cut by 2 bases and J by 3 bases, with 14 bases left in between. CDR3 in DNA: TGCGCCAGCAGCCAACAACAGGGTTCTAGTGGAAACACCATATATTTT. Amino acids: CASSQQQGSSGNTIYF.

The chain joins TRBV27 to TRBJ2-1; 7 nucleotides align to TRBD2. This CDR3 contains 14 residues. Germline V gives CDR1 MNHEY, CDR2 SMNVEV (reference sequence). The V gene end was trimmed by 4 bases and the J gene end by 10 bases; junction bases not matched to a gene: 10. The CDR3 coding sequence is TGTGCCAGCAGTTCCCGGACTAGATCGAGCGAGCAGTTCTTC. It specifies CASSSRTRSSEQFF.

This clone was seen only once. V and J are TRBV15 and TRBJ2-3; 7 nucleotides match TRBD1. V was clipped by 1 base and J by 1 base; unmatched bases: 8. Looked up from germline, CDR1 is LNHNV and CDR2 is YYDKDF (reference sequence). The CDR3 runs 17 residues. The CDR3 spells CATSRAQNRGGTDTQYF. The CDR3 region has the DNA TGTGCCACCAGCAGAGCCCAGAACAGGGGAGGCACAGATACGCAGTATTTT.

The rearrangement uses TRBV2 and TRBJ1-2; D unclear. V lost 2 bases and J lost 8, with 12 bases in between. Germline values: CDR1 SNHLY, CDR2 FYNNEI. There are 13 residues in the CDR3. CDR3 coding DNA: TGTGCCAGCAGTGAATCCGTGGCTTGGGGCTACACCTTC. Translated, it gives CASSESVAWGYTF.

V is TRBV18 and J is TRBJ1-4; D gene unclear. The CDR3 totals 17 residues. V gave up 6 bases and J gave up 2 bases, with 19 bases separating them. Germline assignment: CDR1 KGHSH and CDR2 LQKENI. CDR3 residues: CASSPYERESTNEKLFF. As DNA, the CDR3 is TGTGCCAGCTCGCCCTACGAGAGGGAATCCACTAATGAAAAACTGTTTTTT.

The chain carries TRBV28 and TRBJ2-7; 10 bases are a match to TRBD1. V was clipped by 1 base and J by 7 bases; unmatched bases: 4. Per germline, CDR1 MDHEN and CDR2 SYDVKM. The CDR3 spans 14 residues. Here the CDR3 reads CASSLLGQGREQYF. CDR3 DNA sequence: TGTGCCAGCAGTTTATTGGGACAGGGGCGTGAGCAGTACTTC.

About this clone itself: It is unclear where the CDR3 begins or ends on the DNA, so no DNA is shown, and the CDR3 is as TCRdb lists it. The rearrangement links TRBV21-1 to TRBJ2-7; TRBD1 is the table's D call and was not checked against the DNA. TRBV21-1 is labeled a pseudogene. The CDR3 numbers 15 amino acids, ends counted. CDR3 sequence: CASNQWGTGTYEQYF.

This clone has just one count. The CDR3 nucleotides read TGCGCCAGCAGCGACCGGCGGGAGCAGTACTTC. As protein: CASSDRREQYF. The chain recombines TRBV5-1 with TRBJ2-7; D call uncertain. The CDR3 runs to 11 residues. Trimming pared 4 bases from V and 7 bases from J, leaving 9 bases between. CDR1 is SGHRS and CDR2 is YFSETQ in the germline V gene.

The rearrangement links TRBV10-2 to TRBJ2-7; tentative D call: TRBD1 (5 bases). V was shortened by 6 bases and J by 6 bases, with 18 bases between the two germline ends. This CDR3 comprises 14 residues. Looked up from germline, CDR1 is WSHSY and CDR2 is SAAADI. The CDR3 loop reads CASSQLQDKGEQYF. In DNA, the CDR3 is TGCGCCAGCAGCCAATTACAGGACAAAGGCGAGCAGTACTTC.

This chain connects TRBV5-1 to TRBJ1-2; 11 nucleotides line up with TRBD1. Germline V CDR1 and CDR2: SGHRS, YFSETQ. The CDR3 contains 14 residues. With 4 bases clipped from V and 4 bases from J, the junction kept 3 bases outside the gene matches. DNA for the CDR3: TGCGCCAGCAGCCGGGACAGGGGGTCCTATGGCTACACCTTC. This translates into CASSRDRGSYGYTF.

CDR3 in DNA: TGTGCCAGCAGCCTCCCGGCCATGAACACTGAAGCTTTCTTT. Translated: CASSLPAMNTEAFF. The chain recombines TRBV7-2 with TRBJ1-1; D gene uncertain. Germline V CDR1 and CDR2: SGHTA, FQGNSA. CDR3 size: 14 residues. The V end was cut by 5 bases, the J end by 0 bases, with 10 bases between. The full variable domain, in which reference TRBV7-2 and TRBJ1-1 provide the parts outside the CDR3, is GAGVSQSPSNKVTEKGKDVELRCDPISGHTALYWYRQSLGQGLEFLIYFQGNSAPDKSGLPSDRFSAERTGGSVSTLTIQRTQQEDSAVYLCASSLPAMNTEAFFGQGTRLTVV.

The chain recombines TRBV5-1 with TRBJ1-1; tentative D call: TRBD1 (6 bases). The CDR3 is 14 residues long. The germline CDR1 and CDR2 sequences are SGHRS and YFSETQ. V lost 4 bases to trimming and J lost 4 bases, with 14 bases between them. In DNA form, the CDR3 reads TGCGCCAGCAGCCTGGTCCTAGGGGGCACTGAAGCTTTCTTT. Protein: CASSLVLGGTEAFF.

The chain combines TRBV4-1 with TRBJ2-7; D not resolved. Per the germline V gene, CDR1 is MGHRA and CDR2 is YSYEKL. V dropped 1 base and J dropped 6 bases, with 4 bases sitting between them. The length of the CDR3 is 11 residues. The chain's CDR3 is CASSQGIEQYF. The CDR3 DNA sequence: TGCGCCAGCAGCCAAGGGATCGAGCAGTACTTC.

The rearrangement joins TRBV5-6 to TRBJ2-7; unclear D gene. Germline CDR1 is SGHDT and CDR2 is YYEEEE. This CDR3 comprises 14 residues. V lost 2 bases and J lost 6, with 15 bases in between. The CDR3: CASSFLSLFGEQYF. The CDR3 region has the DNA TGTGCCAGCAGCTTTTTGTCGTTGTTTGGCGAGCAGTACTTC.

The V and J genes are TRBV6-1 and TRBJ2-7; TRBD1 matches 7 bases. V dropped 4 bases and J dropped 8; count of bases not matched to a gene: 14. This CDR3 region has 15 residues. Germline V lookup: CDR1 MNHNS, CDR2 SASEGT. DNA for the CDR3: TGTGCCAGCAGTGGATCGACAGGGTTCAACACCCAGCAGTACTTC. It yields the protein CASSGSTGFNTQQYF.

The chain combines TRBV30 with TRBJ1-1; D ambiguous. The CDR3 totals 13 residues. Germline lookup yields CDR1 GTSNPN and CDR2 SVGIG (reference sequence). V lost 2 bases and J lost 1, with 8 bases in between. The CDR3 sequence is CAWSIRSNTEAFF. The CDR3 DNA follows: TGTGCCTGGAGTATCAGATCGAACACTGAAGCTTTCTTT. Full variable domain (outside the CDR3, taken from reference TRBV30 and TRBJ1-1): SQTIHQWPATLVQPVGSPLSLECTVEGTSNPNLYWYRQAAGRGLQLLFYSVGIGQISSEVPQNLSASRPQDRQFILSSKKLLLSDSGFYLCAWSIRSNTEAFFGQGTRLTVV.

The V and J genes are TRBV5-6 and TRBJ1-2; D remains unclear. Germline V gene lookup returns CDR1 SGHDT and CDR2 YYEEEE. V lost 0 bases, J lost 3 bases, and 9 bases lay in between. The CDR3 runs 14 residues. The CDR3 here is CASSLVQTHYGYTF. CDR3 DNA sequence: TGTGCCAGCAGCTTGGTTCAAACCCACTATGGCTACACCTTC. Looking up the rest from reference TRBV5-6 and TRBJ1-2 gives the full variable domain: DAGVTQSPTHLIKTRGQQVTLRCSPKSGHDTVSWYQQALGQGPQFIFQYYEEEERQRGNFPDRFSGHQFPNYSSELNVNALLLGDSALYLCASSLVQTHYGYTFGSGTRLTVV.

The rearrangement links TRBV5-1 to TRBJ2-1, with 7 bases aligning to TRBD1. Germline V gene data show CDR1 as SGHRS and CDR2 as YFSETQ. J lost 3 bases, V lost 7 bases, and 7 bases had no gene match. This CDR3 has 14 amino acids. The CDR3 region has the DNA TGCGCCAGCCAGGAACAGGGGAGCTACAATGAGCAGTTCTTC. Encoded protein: CASQEQGSYNEQFF.

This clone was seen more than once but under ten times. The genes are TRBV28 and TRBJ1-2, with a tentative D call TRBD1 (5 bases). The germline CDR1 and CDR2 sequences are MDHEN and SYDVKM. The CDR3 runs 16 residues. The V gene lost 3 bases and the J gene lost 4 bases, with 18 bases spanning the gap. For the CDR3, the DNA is TGTGCCAGCAGTTTTGTGAGGGGTCGGAGTCTCTATGGCTACACCTTC. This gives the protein CASSFVRGRSLYGYTF.

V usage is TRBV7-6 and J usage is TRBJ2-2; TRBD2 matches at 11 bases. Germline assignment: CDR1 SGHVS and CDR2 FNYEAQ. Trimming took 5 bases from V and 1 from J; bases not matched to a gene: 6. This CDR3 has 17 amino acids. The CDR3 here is CASSARTSGGNTGELFF. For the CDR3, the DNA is TGTGCCAGCAGCGCCCGAACTAGCGGGGGGAACACCGGGGAGCTGTTTTTT.

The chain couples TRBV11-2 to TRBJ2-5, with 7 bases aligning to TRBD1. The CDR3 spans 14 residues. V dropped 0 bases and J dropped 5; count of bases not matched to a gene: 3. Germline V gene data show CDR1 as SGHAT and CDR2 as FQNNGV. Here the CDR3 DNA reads TGTGCCAGCAGCTTAGAAGCAGGGGGTGAGACCCAGTACTTC. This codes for CASSLEAGGETQYF. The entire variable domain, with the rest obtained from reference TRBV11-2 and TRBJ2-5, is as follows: EAGVAQSPRYKIIEKRQSVAFWCNPISGHATLYWYQQILGQGPKLLIQFQNNGVVDDSQLPKDRFSAERLKGVDSTLKIQPAKLEDSAVYLCASSLEAGGETQYFGPGTRLLVL.